This T cell receptor beta chain was captured in a study of T cell repertoires in cytomegalovirus infection. V gave up 1 base and J gave up 3 bases; unmatched junction bases: 4. The CDR3 loop spans 17 amino acids. CDR1 SEHNR and CDR2 FQNEAQ come from the germline V gene (reference sequence). Concerning this clonotype: Its target is unknown.

A single record per CDR3 protein comes from TCRdb applying MiXCR to the reads. The table lists roughly 920,000 distinct CDR3 sequences, around 29% of them singletons. The sequencing here drew on cultured CD8+ T cells from PBMCs, taken from culture after CMV antigen stimulation. The receptor comes from a human donor in good health (CMV status not recorded). Some clones in this sample may be carry-over from other donors' samples. The chain joins TRBV7-9 to TRBJ1-4, with 11 bases fitting TRBD1. This CDR3 is CASSLGTGGTANEKLFF. The DNA for the CDR3 is TGTGCCAGCAGCTTAGGGACAGGGGGCACGGCTAATGAAAAACTGTTTTTT.